Following are 3 T cell receptor beta chains from one sample sequenced in a study of naive and memory T cell subsets. The SP2 primer and nested alpha and beta constant region primers amplified ligated cDNA in four rounds. TCRdb passed the UMI-ligation and nested PCR reads through MiXCR, listing each CDR3 protein once. Of around 24,000 distinct CDR3 sequences listed, 5.2% were seen once; the top ten hold 6% to 9.5%. A UMI-containing oligonucleotide was joined by 3' ligation to the TCR cDNA template. Sequenced material: blood. All receptors come from an adult in good health.

This clonotype was seen ten or more times. The V and J genes are TRBV6-6 and TRBJ2-1; 12 bases map to TRBD1. After removal of 3 bases from V and 8 bases from J, the junction contained 2 bases not matched to a gene. CDR1 is MNHNY and CDR2 is SVGAGI in the germline V gene (reference sequence). The CDR3 is 14 residues long. The CDR3 DNA reads as TGTGCCAGCAGTTATGGGACAGGGGGCTATGAGCAGTTCTTC. Its translation: CASSYGTGGYEQFF.

The CDR3 DNA reads TGTGCCATCAGTGGTACTAGCGGGGGATCCTACAATGAGCAGTTCTTC. It is translated as CAISGTSGGSYNEQFF. The J gene is TRBJ2-1, the V gene TRBV10-3, with 11 bases fitting TRBD2. V was clipped by 4 bases and J by 1 base; unmatched bases: 3. Germline CDR1 ENHRY, CDR2 SYGVKD. The CDR3 extends over 16 amino acids.

This clonotype was recorded many times. The chain uses TRBV2 and TRBJ2-7, with no clear D. Germline loops: CDR1 SNHLY, CDR2 FYNNEI. The CDR3 sequence is 10 residues long. Deletions cut 3 bases from V and 7 bases from J, with 4 bases between. The CDR3 DNA sequence: TGTGCCAGCAGTGATTGGGAGCAGTACTTC. The encoded protein is CASSDWEQYF. The whole variable domain, remainder taken from reference TRBV2 and TRBJ2-7, is EPEVTQTPSHQVTQMGQEVILRCVPISNHLYFYWYRQILGQKVEFLVSFYNNEISEKSEIFDDQFSVERPDGSNFTLKIRSTKLEDSAMYFCASSDWEQYFGPGTRLTVT.